This entry features one T cell receptor beta chain sequence. This sample was taken from a study of blood T cell repertoires in COVID-19. At the level of the study: The United States, Italy and Spain provided the acute and convalescent COVID-19 samples. T cells, B-cell-depleted T cells, or PBMCs supplied cDNA or gDNA.

In the authors' workflow: Scientists estimated how many nucleated cells there were by amplifying reference gene primers. Sequencing used immunoSEQ multiplex PCR; TCRdb keeps in-frame clones, though not all of them. That table furnishes V, J and clone size, whereas the DNA furnished D and trimming. The sample yields tens of thousands of clones, around 86% seen once. This CDR3 has 14 residues. Trimming pared 1 base from V and 6 bases from J, leaving 10 bases between. The germline gives CDR1 LGHNA, CDR2 YSLEER. The gene calls are TRBV4-3 and TRBJ2-1; D gene unclear. This sequence originates from a man aged 55-75 years with acute or convalescent COVID-19. The sample comprised peripheral blood. The CDR3 DNA sequence: TGCGCCAGCAGCCAAGTCCATGGCCTCAATGAGCAGTTCTTC. It yields the protein CASSQVHGLNEQFF.